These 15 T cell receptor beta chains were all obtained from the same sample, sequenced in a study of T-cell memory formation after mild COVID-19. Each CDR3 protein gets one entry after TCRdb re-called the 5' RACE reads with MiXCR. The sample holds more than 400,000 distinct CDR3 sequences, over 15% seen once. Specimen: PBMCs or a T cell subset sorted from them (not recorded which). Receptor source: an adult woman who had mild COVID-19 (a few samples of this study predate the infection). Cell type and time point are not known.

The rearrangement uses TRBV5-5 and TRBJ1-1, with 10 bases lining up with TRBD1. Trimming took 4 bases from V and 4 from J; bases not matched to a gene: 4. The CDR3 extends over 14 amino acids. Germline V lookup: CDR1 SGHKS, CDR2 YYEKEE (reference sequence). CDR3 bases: TGTGCCAGCAGCGTGACAGGGGGCTTCACTGAAGCTTTCTTT. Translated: CASSVTGGFTEAFF.

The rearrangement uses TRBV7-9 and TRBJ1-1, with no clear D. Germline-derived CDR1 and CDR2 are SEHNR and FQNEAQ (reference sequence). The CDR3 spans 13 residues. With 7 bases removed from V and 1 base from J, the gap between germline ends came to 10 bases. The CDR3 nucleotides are TGTGCCAGCACCCCCCCGGCGAACACTGAAGCTTTCTTT. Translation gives CASTPPANTEAFF. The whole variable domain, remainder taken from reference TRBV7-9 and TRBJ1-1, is DTGVSQNPRHKITKRGQNVTFRCDPISEHNRLYWYRQTLGQGPEFLTYFQNEAQLEKSRLLSDRFSAERPKGSFSTLEIQRTEQGDSAMYLCASTPPANTEAFFGQGTRLTVV.

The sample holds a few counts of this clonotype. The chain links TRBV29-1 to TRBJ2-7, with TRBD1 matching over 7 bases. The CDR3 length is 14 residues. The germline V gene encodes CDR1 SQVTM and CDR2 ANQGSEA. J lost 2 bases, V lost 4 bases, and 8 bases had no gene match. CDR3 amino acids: CSVGVPTGPYEQYF. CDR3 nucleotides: TGCAGCGTTGGCGTCCCGACAGGGCCCTACGAGCAGTACTTC.

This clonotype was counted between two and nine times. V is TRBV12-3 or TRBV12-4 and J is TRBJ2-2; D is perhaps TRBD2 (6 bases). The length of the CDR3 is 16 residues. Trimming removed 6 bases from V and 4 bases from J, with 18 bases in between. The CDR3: CASRDTGLYLTGELFF. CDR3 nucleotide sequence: TGTGCCAGCAGGGATACGGGACTTTACCTCACCGGGGAGCTGTTTTTT.

The CDR3 reads CASSTGGGHNTEAFF. For the CDR3, the DNA is TGTGCCAGCAGCACAGGCGGGGGGCATAACACTGAAGCTTTCTTT. The chain is built from TRBV5-6 and TRBJ1-1; maybe TRBD1 (6 bases). The CDR3 loop spans 15 amino acids. Trimming stripped 4 bases from V and 2 bases from J, with 15 bases between. The germline gives CDR1 SGHDT, CDR2 YYEEEE.

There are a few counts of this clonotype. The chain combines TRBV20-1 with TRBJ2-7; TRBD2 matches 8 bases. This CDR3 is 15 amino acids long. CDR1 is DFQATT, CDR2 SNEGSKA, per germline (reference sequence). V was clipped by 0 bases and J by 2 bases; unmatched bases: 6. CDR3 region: CSARDRTSGAYEQYF. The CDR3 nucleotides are TGCAGTGCTAGAGACCGAACTAGCGGAGCCTACGAGCAGTACTTC.

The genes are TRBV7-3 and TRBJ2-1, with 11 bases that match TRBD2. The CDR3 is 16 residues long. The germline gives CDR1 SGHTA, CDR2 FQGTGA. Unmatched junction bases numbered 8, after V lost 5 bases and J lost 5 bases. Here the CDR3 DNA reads TGTGCCAGCAGCCCCACCCTAGCGGGAGGTAACAATGAGCAGTTCTTC. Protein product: CASSPTLAGGNNEQFF.

CDR3 region: CASSVGTVNTEAFF. The CDR3 DNA reads TGTGCCAGCTCAGTCGGGACAGTGAACACTGAAGCTTTCTTT. The V gene is TRBV18, the J gene TRBJ1-1; 7 bases agree with TRBD1. Germline trimming cut 5 bases from V and 0 bases from J; bases unmatched to any gene: 3. CDR1 and CDR2 (germline): KGHSH, LQKENI. There are 14 residues in the CDR3.

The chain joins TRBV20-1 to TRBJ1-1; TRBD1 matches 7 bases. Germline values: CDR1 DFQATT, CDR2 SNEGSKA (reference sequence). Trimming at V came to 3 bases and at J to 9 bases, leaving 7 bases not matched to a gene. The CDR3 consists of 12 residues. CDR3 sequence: CSASQTGSKAFF. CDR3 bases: TGCAGTGCTAGTCAGACAGGGTCGAAAGCTTTCTTT.

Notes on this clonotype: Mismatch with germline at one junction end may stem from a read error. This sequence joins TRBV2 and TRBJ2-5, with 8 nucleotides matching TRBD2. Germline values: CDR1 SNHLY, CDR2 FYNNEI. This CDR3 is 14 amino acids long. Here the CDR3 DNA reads TGTGCCAGCGGTGAGCGGGGGCCGTCAGAGACCCAGTACTTC. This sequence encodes CASGERGPSETQYF.

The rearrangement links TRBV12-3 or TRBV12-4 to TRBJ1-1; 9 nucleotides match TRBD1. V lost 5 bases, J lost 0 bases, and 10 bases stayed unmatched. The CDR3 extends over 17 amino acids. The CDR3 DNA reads TGTGCCAGCAGTACCTTGGACAGGGGCGATATGAACACTGAAGCTTTCTTT. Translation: CASSTLDRGDMNTEAFF.

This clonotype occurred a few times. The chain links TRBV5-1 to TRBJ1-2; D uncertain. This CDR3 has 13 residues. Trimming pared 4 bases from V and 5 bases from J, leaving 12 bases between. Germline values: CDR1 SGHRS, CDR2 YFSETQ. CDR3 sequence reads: CASSIDPKYGYTF. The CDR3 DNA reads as TGCGCCAGCAGCATCGACCCGAAATATGGCTACACCTTC.

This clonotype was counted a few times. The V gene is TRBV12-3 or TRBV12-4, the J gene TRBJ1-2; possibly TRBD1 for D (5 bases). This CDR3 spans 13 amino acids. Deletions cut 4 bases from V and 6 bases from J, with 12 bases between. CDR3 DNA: TGTGCCAGCAGTTCTAGGACACGGAATGGCTACACCTTC. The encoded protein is CASSSRTRNGYTF.

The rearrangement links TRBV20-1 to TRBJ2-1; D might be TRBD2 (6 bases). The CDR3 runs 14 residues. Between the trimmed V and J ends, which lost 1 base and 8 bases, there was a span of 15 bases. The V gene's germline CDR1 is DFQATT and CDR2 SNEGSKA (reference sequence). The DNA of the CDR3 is TGCAGTGCTAGAGTTGGCGGAGGGAAGGATGAGCAGTTCTTC. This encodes CSARVGGGKDEQFF.

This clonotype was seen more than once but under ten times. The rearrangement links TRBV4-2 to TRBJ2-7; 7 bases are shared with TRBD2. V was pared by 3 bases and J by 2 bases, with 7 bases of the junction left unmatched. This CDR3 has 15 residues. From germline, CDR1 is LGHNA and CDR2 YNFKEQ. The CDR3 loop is CASSQGTTPAYEQYF. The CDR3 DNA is TGTGCCAGCAGCCAGGGGACTACACCGGCCTACGAGCAGTACTTC.